A selection of T cell receptor beta chains follows, all from one sample in a study of PD-1 blockade in classical Hodgkin lymphoma. Profiled with immunoSEQ multiplex PCR; TCRdb holds only in-frame clones, not every one. The data hold 45,000 to 60,000 clones, with about 80% observed a single time. The sequencing used peripheral blood mononuclear cells (PBMCs), collected before the fourth cycle of nivolumab. The receptors shown here come from a human donor with classical Hodgkin lymphoma. Both conserved end residues are part of each CDR3. Fields, in order: J gene, D gene, V gene, clone size, CDR3 protein, CDR3 DNA. The D gene is left open where the match is weak. Some rows have no size entry. The others give once, few or many, or a class for an expanded clone.

>TRBJ1-2|.|TRBV6-5|.
CASSGRYGYTF
TGTGCCAGCTCAGGGAGGTATGGCTACACCTTC
>TRBJ2-1|.|TRBV6-1|.
CASSASNEQFF
TGTGCCAGCAGTGCGAGCAATGAGCAGTTCTTC
>TRBJ1-2|.|TRBV5-4|.
CASSLEFRNYGYTF
TGTGCCAGCAGCTTGGAATTCAGGAACTATGGCTACACCTTC
>TRBJ2-3|.|TRBV19|.
CASSIPSDTQYF
TGTGCCAGTAGTATACCGTCAGATACGCAGTATTTT
>TRBJ2-5|TRBD2|TRBV18|.
CASSPLAGGHQETQYF
TGTGCCAGCTCGCCCCTAGCGGGAGGCCACCAAGAGACCCAGTACTTC
>TRBJ1-2|.|TRBV6-1|.
CAATGINYGYTF
TGTGCCGCGACGGGGATAAACTATGGCTACACCTTC
>TRBJ1-6|TRBD1|TRBV6-6|.
CASSYSTGRSGSPLHF
TGTGCCAGCAGTTACTCGACAGGGCGGTCCGGTTCACCCCTCCACTTT
>TRBJ2-3|.|TRBV27|.
CASTSTDTQYF
TGTGCCAGCACCTCCACAGATACGCAGTATTTT
>TRBJ2-1|TRBD1|TRBV5-1|.
CASSLIALTQTGNEQFF
TGCGCCAGCAGCTTGATAGCCCTTACCCAGACAGGGAATGAGCAGTTCTTC
>TRBJ1-5|TRBD1|TRBV30|.
CAWGQGDQPQHF
TGTGCCTGGGGACAGGGCGATCAGCCCCAGCATTTT
>TRBJ1-5|TRBD1|TRBV2|once
CASSFDRVNIQPQHF
TGTGCCAGCAGCTTCGACAGGGTAAATATCCAGCCCCAGCATTTT
>TRBJ2-2|.|TRBV19|.
CASSPQTLTGELFF
TGTGCCAGTAGTCCTCAGACCCTTACCGGGGAGCTGTTTTTT
>TRBJ1-4|.|TRBV18|.
CASSPVGEKLFF
TGTGCCAGCTCACCGGTAGGGGAAAAACTGTTTTTT
>TRBJ1-2|.|TRBV30|.
CAWTTGNYGYTF
TGTGCCTGGACTACAGGGAACTATGGCTACACCTTC
>TRBJ2-7|.|TRBV7-3|.
CASSLLSSGEQYF
TGTGCCAGCAGCCTCTTATCCTCGGGCGAGCAGTACTTC
>TRBJ1-1|.|TRBV21-1|.
CASSKCRLSTEAFF
TGTGCCAGCAGCAAATGTCGGCTTTCCACTGAAGCTTTCTTT
>TRBJ1-1|.|TRBV28|few
CASSIPLTGANTEAFF
TGTGCCAGCAGTATACCTTTGACAGGAGCGAACACTGAAGCTTTCTTT
>TRBJ1-3|TRBD1|TRBV11-3|many
CASSSRQGPGNTIYF
TGTGCCAGCAGCTCGAGACAGGGGCCTGGAAACACCATATATTTT
>TRBJ1-5|.|TRBV7-8|.
CASSPPGNQPQHF
TGTGCCAGCAGCCCCCCCGGCAATCAGCCCCAGCATTTT
>TRBJ2-3|TRBD2|TRBV7-3|.
CASSSRLAGAQSRGTDTQYF
TGTGCCAGCAGCTCGAGACTAGCGGGGGCCCAATCCAGGGGCACAGATACGCAGTATTTT
>TRBJ2-5|.|TRBV5-4|.
CASSLKARGQETQYF
TGTGCCAGCAGCTTGAAGGCCAGGGGACAAGAGACCCAGTACTTC
>TRBJ2-7|.|TRBV19|.
CASSIQTSGEQYF
TGTGCCAGTAGTATCCAGACGTCGGGGGAGCAGTACTTC